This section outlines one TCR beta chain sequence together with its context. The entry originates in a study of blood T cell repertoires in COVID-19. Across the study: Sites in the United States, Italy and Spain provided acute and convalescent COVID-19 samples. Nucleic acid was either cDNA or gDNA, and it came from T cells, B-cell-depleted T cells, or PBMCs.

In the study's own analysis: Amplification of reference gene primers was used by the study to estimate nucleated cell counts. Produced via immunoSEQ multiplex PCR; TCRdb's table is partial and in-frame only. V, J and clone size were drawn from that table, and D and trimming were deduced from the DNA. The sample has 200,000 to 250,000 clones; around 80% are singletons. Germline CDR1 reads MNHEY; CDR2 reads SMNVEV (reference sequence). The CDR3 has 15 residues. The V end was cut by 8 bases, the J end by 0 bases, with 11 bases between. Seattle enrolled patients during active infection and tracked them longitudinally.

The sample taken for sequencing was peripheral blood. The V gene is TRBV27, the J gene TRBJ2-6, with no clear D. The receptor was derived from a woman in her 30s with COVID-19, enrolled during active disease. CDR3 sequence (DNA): TGTGCCAGCTCACTGATCCTCTCTGGGGCCAACGTCCTGACTTTC. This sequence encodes CASSLILSGANVLTF.